This T cell receptor beta chain was found in a study of cytomegalovirus exposure and HLA in healthy donors. Study-wide background: Caucasian-associated ancestry cluster membership applied to around 76% of 300 to 450 genotyped donors. Regarding the study as a whole: V- and J-gene trimming of TCR beta was linked (in a later analysis) to a missense DCLRE1C variant.

On this clone: Its target is unknown.

V lost 6 bases, J lost 2 bases, and 14 bases lay in between. The CDR3 is 15 residues long. CDR1 is MGHRA, CDR2 YSYEKL, per germline. Vbeta (60) and Jbeta (13) primers were used in the PCR. Libraries were prepared by immunoSEQ multiplex PCR; TCRdb keeps only in-frame clonotypes and omits some of them. The sample includes some 110,000 clones, approximately 80% of them seen just once. Healthy donors of bone marrow made up the group. The chain joins TRBV4-1 to TRBJ2-1, with TRBD2 as a possible D gene (7 bases). This clonotype was sampled from a man aged 55 to 70 in good health and CMV-seronegative. The sample comprised PBMCs. This CDR3 reads CASRQRGGTYNEQFF. DNA for the CDR3: TGCGCCAGCAGGCAGAGGGGGGGCACCTACAATGAGCAGTTCTTC.